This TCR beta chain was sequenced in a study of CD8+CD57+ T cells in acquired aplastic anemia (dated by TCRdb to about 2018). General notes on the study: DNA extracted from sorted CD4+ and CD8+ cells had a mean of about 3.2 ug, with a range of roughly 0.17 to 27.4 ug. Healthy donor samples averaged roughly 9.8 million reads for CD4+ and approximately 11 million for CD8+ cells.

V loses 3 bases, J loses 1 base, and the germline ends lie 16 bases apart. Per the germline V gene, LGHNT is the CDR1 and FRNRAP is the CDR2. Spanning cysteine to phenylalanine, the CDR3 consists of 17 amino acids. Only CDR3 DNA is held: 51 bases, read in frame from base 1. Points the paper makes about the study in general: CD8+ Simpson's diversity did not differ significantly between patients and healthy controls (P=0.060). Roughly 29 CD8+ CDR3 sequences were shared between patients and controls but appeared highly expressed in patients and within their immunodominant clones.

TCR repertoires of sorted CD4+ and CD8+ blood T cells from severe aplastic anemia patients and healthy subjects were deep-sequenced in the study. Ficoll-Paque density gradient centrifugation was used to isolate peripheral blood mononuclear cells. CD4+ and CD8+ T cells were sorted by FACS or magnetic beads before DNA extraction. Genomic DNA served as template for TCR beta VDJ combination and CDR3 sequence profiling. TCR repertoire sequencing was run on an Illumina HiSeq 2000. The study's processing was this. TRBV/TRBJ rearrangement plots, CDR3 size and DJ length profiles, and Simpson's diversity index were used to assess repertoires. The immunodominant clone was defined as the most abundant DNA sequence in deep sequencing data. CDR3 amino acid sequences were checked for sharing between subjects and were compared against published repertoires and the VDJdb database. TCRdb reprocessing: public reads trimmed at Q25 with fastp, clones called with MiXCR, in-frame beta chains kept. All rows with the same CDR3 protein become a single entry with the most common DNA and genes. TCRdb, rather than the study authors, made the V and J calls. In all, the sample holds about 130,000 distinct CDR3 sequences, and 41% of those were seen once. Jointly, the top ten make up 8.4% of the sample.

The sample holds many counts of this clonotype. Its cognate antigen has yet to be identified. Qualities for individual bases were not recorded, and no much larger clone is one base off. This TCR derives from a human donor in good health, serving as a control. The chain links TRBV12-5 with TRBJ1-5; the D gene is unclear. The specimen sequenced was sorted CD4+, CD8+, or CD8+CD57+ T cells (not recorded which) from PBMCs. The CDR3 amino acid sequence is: CASGFTLPTGSNQPQHF. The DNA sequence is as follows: TGTGCTAGTGGTTTCACTCTACCAACTGGGAGCAATCAGCCCCAGCATTTT.